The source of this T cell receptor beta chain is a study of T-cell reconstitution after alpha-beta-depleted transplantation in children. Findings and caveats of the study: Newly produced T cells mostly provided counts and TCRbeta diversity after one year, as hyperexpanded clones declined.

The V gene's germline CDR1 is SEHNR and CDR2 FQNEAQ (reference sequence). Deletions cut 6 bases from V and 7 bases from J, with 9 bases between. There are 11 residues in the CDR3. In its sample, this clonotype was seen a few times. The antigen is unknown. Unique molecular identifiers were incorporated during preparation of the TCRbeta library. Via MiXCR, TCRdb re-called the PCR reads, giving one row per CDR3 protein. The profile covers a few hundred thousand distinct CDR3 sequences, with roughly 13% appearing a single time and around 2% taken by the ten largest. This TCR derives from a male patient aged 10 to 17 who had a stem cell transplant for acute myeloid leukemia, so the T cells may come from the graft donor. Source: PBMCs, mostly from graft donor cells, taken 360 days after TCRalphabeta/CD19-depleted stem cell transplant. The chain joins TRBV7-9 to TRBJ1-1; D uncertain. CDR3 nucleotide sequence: TGTGCCAGCAGTCATAAACTTGAAGCTTTCTTT. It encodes CASSHKLEAFF.